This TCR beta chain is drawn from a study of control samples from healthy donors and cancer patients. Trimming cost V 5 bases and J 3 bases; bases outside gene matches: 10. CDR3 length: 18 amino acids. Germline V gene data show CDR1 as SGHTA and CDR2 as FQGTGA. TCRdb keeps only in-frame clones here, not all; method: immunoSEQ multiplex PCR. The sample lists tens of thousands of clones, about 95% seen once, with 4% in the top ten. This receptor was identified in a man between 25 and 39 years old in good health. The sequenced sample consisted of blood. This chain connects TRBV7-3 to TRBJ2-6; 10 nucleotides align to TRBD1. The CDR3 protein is CASSQAGTGEFGANVLTF. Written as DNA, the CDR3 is TGTGCCAGCAGCCAGGCCGGGACAGGGGAATTTGGGGCCAACGTCCTGACTTTC.